These 12 T cell receptor beta chains share one sample of origin, sequenced in a study of cytomegalovirus exposure and HLA in healthy donors. PCR employed 60 Vbeta and 13 Jbeta primers. TCRdb keeps only in-frame clones here, not all; method: immunoSEQ multiplex PCR. The sample carries approximately 150,000 clones, roughly 77% recorded once. The sequencing sample was made of PBMCs. Receptors were obtained from a young man in good health and CMV-seropositive.

CDR3 in DNA: TGTGCCAGCAGCCCTGAGGGCAGGTTGAACACTGAAGCTTTCTTT. Translating gives CASSPEGRLNTEAFF. The chain links TRBV9 to TRBJ1-1; D remains ambiguous. Trimming cost V 4 bases and J 0 bases, with 13 bases left between them. Germline assignment: CDR1 SGDLS and CDR2 YYNGEE. CDR3 length: 15 residues.

This rearrangement joins TRBV30 to TRBJ2-1; possibly TRBD2 for D (5 bases). The CDR3 length is 12 residues. Germline values: CDR1 GTSNPN, CDR2 SVGIG (reference sequence). Between the trimmed V and J ends, which lost 1 base and 11 bases, there was a span of 12 bases. Here the CDR3 reads CAWSGPAEKQFF. The CDR3 bases are TGTGCCTGGAGTGGACCAGCGGAGAAGCAGTTCTTC.

This clone was found a few times. The chain recombines TRBV6-6 with TRBJ2-7, with D perhaps matching TRBD1 (7 bases). Germline CDR1 and CDR2: MNHNY and SVGAGI (reference sequence). Trimming removed 6 bases at V and 5 bases at J, with 11 bases between. The CDR3 contains 12 residues. The CDR3 DNA sequence: TGTGCCAGCAGCCAGGGGGGCCACGAGCAGTACTTC. It yields the protein CASSQGGHEQYF.

J is TRBJ1-1 and V is TRBV30, with a weak D call TRBD1 (6 bases). With 0 bases removed from V and 5 bases from J, the gap between germline ends came to 19 bases. The CDR3 runs 16 residues. From germline, CDR1 is GTSNPN and CDR2 SVGIG (reference sequence). The CDR3 protein is CAWSVHREGGGTEAFF. The CDR3 DNA is TGTGCCTGGAGTGTTCACCGAGAGGGAGGGGGTACTGAAGCTTTCTTT.

This sequence joins TRBV6-5 and TRBJ2-3; 10 positions match TRBD2. Germline V gives CDR1 MNHEY, CDR2 SVGAGI. Losses at the gene ends were 5 bases for V and 3 bases for J; bases not matched to a gene: 2. There are 14 residues in the CDR3. In DNA form, the CDR3 reads TGTGCCAGCAGTATAGCGGGAGGTACAGATACGCAGTATTTT. Amino acid sequence: CASSIAGGTDTQYF.

The V call is TRBV28, the J call TRBJ1-1; D may be TRBD1 (6 bases). The CDR3 has 16 amino acids. Germline CDR1 is MDHEN and CDR2 is SYDVKM. Trimming pared 6 bases from V and 1 base from J, leaving 18 bases between. The CDR3 DNA reads as TGTGCCAGCAGCTCCCCCCCGGGAGGGGGGAACACTGAAGCTTTCTTT. Amino acids: CASSSPPGGGNTEAFF. Looking up the rest from reference TRBV28 and TRBJ1-1 gives the full variable domain: DVKVTQSSRYLVKRTGEKVFLECVQDMDHENMFWYRQDPGLGLRLIYFSYDVKMKEKGDIPEGYSVSREKKERFSLILESASTNQTSMYLCASSSPPGGGNTEAFFGQGTRLTVV.

The chain uses TRBV5-5 and TRBJ1-1; tentative D call: TRBD1 (5 bases). Germline V gene lookup returns CDR1 SGHKS and CDR2 YYEKEE (reference sequence). V shed 5 bases and J shed 8 bases, with 19 bases lying between them. This CDR3 region has 14 residues. The CDR3 protein is CASRYRDYGEEAFF. The DNA of the CDR3 is TGTGCCAGCAGATACCGGGACTATGGGGAAGAAGCTTTCTTT.

The chain employs TRBV27 and TRBJ2-7; 10 bases line up with TRBD2. The CDR3 spans 12 residues. Germline CDR1 and CDR2: MNHEY and SMNVEV (reference sequence). Trimming took 11 bases from V and 2 from J; bases not matched to a gene: 3. The CDR3 spells CASSGSPYEQYF. As DNA, the CDR3 is TGTGCCTCTAGCGGGAGCCCCTACGAGCAGTACTTC.

The genes are TRBV28 and TRBJ2-7; 11 bases are shared with TRBD2. Trimming cost V 5 bases and J 7 bases; bases outside gene matches: 13. Germline V gene data show CDR1 as MDHEN and CDR2 as SYDVKM. This CDR3 has 16 amino acids. The DNA of the CDR3 is TGTGCCAGCAGTGTCATTAGCGGGAGGGGGCAAGGGGAGCAGTACTTC. Encoded protein: CASSVISGRGQGEQYF.

The rearrangement joins TRBV7-8 to TRBJ1-1; TRBD1 aligns across 10 bases. Germline V lookup: CDR1 SGHVS, CDR2 FQNEAQ. The junction had 10 bases not matched to a gene; V was cut back by 5 bases and J by 10 bases. This CDR3 has 14 residues. DNA of the CDR3: TGTGCCAGCAGCCCGGGACAGGGGAGTACCTTAGCTTTCTTT. Its translation: CASSPGQGSTLAFF.

J is TRBJ1-2 and V is TRBV28; D is ambiguous. The V and J ends lost 2 bases and 8 bases respectively, with 9 bases between them. CDR3 length: 12 amino acids. CDR1 and CDR2 (germline): MDHEN, SYDVKM. CDR3 bases: TGTGCCAGCAGTTTAAGAGCGGAAGGCTACACCTTC. Residues: CASSLRAEGYTF.

The V call is TRBV5-4, the J call TRBJ2-3; a weak D match, TRBD2 (5 bases). The CDR3 is 14 residues long. The germline V gene encodes CDR1 SGHNT and CDR2 YYREEE (reference sequence). V gave up 2 bases and J gave up 0 bases, with 7 bases separating them. The DNA of the CDR3 is TGTGCCAGCAGCTTCCGGACTAGCACAGATACGCAGTATTTT. Protein: CASSFRTSTDTQYF.